Listed below are T cell receptor beta chains from one sample, sequenced in a study of regulatory T cells in long-lasting Graves disease. TCRdb ran MiXCR on the multiplex PCR reads and lists one entry per CDR3 protein. The sample shows hundreds of thousands of distinct CDR3 sequences, approximately 15% of them seen only once. This same sample was also part of a study on T cells in Graves' hyperthyroidism and ophthalmopathy.

Sequenced here: peripheral blood mononuclear cells (PBMCs), sampled at new diagnosis, from a patient treated with antithyroid drugs. The origin of the receptors is a woman in her 30s with Graves disease. The CDR3 runs from the conserved cysteine through the conserved F or W. The D gene is left open where the match is weak. Size values are once, few and many counts, or a class for expanded clones, and some rows have none.

DNA: TGTGCCAGTAGTAACTCTAGGCCCGGAGATACGCAGTATTTT
CDR3: CASSNSRPGDTQYF
J: TRBJ2-3
D: NA
size: NA
V: TRBV19
length: 14

DNA: TGCAGTGCTAGAGACGCTACAGTGGGGAGAGAGACCCAGTACTTC
CDR3: CSARDATVGRETQYF
J: TRBJ2-5
D: NA
size: NA
V: TRBV20-1
length: 15

DNA: TGTGCCAGCAGCGAAAAATCTAACTATGGCTACACCTTC
CDR3: CASSEKSNYGYTF
J: TRBJ1-2
D: NA
size: NA
V: TRBV5-4
length: 13

DNA: TGTGCCAGTAGTATAGGAGGGACTGGCAATGAGCAGTTCTTC
CDR3: CASSIGGTGNEQFF
J: TRBJ2-1
D: NA
size: NA
V: TRBV19
length: 14

DNA: TGCGCCAGCAGCTTCATTGGACTAGCGGGAGATGAGCAGTTCTTC
CDR3: CASSFIGLAGDEQFF
J: TRBJ2-1
D: TRBD2
size: few
V: TRBV7-3
length: 15

DNA: TGTGCCAGCAGTCGACAGGGAAATAGCAATCAGCCCCAGCATTTT
CDR3: CASSRQGNSNQPQHF
J: TRBJ1-5
D: TRBD1
size: many
V: TRBV27
length: 15

DNA: TGCGCCAGCAGTGAAGCCGGAGGAAGGGCCTACGAGCAGTACTTC
CDR3: CASSEAGGRAYEQYF
J: TRBJ2-7
D: NA
size: NA
V: TRBV10-2
length: 15

DNA: TGTGCCAGTGGGCGGGACAGGGATCAACAAGAGACCCAGTACTTC
CDR3: CASGRDRDQQETQYF
J: TRBJ2-5
D: TRBD1
size: NA
V: TRBV19
length: 15

DNA: TGTGCCAGCACCCCCACGGGACAGGTCGGGGAGCTGTTTTTT
CDR3: CASTPTGQVGELFF
J: TRBJ2-2
D: TRBD1
size: NA
V: TRBV28
length: 14

DNA: TGCAGCGTTTCAGGAACATCCCGGGGGACAGGGTTAACTGAAGCTTTCTTT
CDR3: CSVSGTSRGTGLTEAFF
J: TRBJ1-1
D: TRBD1
size: NA
V: TRBV29-1
length: 17

DNA: TGTGCCACCAGCACGACACTACCGACAGGGGTGGCCAAAAACATTCAGTACTTC
CDR3: CATSTTLPTGVAKNIQYF
J: TRBJ2-4
D: TRBD1
size: NA
V: TRBV15
length: 18

DNA: TGTGCCAGCAGCCGGGGAGGGTTGACAGGGATAGGCAATCAGCCCCAGCATTTT
CDR3: CASSRGGLTGIGNQPQHF
J: TRBJ1-5
D: TRBD1
size: few
V: TRBV7-9
length: 18

DNA: TGCGCCAGCAATCAGGGGGCAACTTCCGGGGAGCTGTTTTTT
CDR3: CASNQGATSGELFF
J: TRBJ2-2
D: TRBD1
size: NA
V: TRBV5-1
length: 14

DNA: TGTGCCAGCATCGCTAGCCCGAACACTGAAGCTTTCTTT
CDR3: CASIASPNTEAFF
J: TRBJ1-1
D: NA
size: many
V: TRBV27
length: 13

DNA: TGCAGTGCCTTCCTTCCCCGGGAGAATCAGCCCCAGCATTTT
CDR3: CSAFLPRENQPQHF
J: TRBJ1-5
D: NA
size: many
V: TRBV20-1
length: 14

DNA: TGTGCCAGCATGCGTGGGCTCCTGACAGATACGCAGTATTTT
CDR3: CASMRGLLTDTQYF
J: TRBJ2-3
D: NA
size: NA
V: TRBV5-6
length: 14

DNA: TGTGCCACCAGAACAGGACCTGGGGCCAACGTCCTGACTTTC
CDR3: CATRTGPGANVLTF
J: TRBJ2-6
D: NA
size: few
V: TRBV28
length: 14

DNA: TGTGCCAGCATTGTCTGGAGGGGGTACGGCTACAATGAGCAGTTCTTC
CDR3: CASIVWRGYGYNEQFF
J: TRBJ2-1
D: NA
size: few
V: TRBV11-2
length: 16

DNA: TGCGCCAGCAGCCAAGTGGAGGCCCATAGCAATCAGCCCCAGCATTTT
CDR3: CASSQVEAHSNQPQHF
J: TRBJ1-5
D: NA
size: NA
V: TRBV4-1
length: 16

DNA: TGTGCTAGCAGTCCTGGCCATACAGGTACGCAGTATTTT
CDR3: CASSPGHTGTQYF
J: TRBJ2-3
D: NA
size: NA
V: TRBV7-7
length: 13

DNA: TGCAGCGTTAACCCCTTCCACGAGCAGTACTTC
CDR3: CSVNPFHEQYF
J: TRBJ2-7
D: NA
size: few
V: TRBV29-1
length: 11

DNA: TGTGCCAGCAGCCATGACAGGGGGCTAACTGAAGCTTTCTTT
CDR3: CASSHDRGLTEAFF
J: TRBJ1-1
D: TRBD1
size: many
V: TRBV12-3/TRBV12-4
length: 14

DNA: TGTGCCAGCAGTTTTCCAGGGGGTTTGTCCTATGGCTACACCTTC
CDR3: CASSFPGGLSYGYTF
J: TRBJ1-2
D: TRBD1
size: many
V: TRBV28
length: 15

DNA: TGCAGCGTCGGGACGGCAAATGGCTACACCTTC
CDR3: CSVGTANGYTF
J: TRBJ1-2
D: NA
size: many
V: TRBV29-1
length: 11

DNA: TGTGCCAGTAAGGGACTAGCCTCCTACGAGCAGTACTTC
CDR3: CASKGLASYEQYF
J: TRBJ2-7
D: TRBD2
size: many
V: TRBV27
length: 13

DNA: TGCAGTGCTAGAACAGGGGCACCGAACACCGGGGAGCTGTTTTTT
CDR3: CSARTGAPNTGELFF
J: TRBJ2-2
D: TRBD1
size: NA
V: TRBV20-1
length: 15

DNA: TGTGCCAGCAGCTTAGTCCAGGCTTTTCTTCCTAATGAGCAGTTCTTC
CDR3: CASSLVQAFLPNEQFF
J: TRBJ2-1
D: NA
size: NA
V: TRBV7-3
length: 16

DNA: TGTGCCAGCAGCGTGGAGCGGGACAATGAGCAGTTCTTC
CDR3: CASSVERDNEQFF
J: TRBJ2-1
D: NA
size: many
V: TRBV11-2
length: 13

DNA: TGCGCCAGCAGCTTGGAACTCCGAGTCTGGGAGACCCAGTACTTC
CDR3: CASSLELRVWETQYF
J: TRBJ2-5
D: NA
size: few
V: TRBV5-1
length: 15

DNA: TGTGCCAGCAGCTTAGCGAGGTTCCAACGTCCCTACGAGCAGTACTTC
CDR3: CASSLARFQRPYEQYF
J: TRBJ2-7
D: NA
size: few
V: TRBV7-8
length: 16

DNA: TGCAGTGCTATCCAGGGAGTAGGAACAGATACGCAGTATTTT
CDR3: CSAIQGVGTDTQYF
J: TRBJ2-3
D: NA
size: NA
V: TRBV20-1
length: 14

DNA: TGTGCCAGCAGTTACGAGACAGGACGAACCTACGAGCAGTACTTC
CDR3: CASSYETGRTYEQYF
J: TRBJ2-7
D: NA
size: few
V: TRBV6-5
length: 15

DNA: TGCAGTGCTAGGGGGTCTAGCACAGATACGCAGTATTTT
CDR3: CSARGSSTDTQYF
J: TRBJ2-3
D: NA
size: NA
V: TRBV20-1
length: 13

DNA: TGTGCCAGCAGCTTAGTTTACGGTTCAGCTTTCTTT
CDR3: CASSLVYGSAFF
J: TRBJ1-1
D: NA
size: many
V: TRBV7-2
length: 12

DNA: TGTGCCAGCAGCCTTGTTCAGGGGGCTGGCAATGAGCAGTTCTTC
CDR3: CASSLVQGAGNEQFF
J: TRBJ2-1
D: TRBD1
size: few
V: TRBV7-3
length: 15

DNA: TGTGCCAGCACTCTGAGGAACACTGAAGCTTTCTTT
CDR3: CASTLRNTEAFF
J: TRBJ1-1
D: NA
size: many
V: TRBV28
length: 12

DNA: TGTGCCAGCAGTTTCGGACTAGCGGTTGGGACAGATACGCAGTATTTT
CDR3: CASSFGLAVGTDTQYF
J: TRBJ2-3
D: TRBD2
size: NA
V: TRBV12-3/TRBV12-4
length: 16

DNA: TGCAGTGCTAGGGGACAGGAGGATGGCTACACCTTC
CDR3: CSARGQEDGYTF
J: TRBJ1-2
D: TRBD1
size: NA
V: TRBV20-1
length: 12

DNA: TGCAGTGCTAGAGATTTTATGGGGAGAGAGACCCAGTACTTC
CDR3: CSARDFMGRETQYF
J: TRBJ2-5
D: NA
size: NA
V: TRBV20-1
length: 14

DNA: TGTGCCACCAGGCCTACAGGGGAAGATCGCTACACCTTC
CDR3: CATRPTGEDRYTF
J: TRBJ1-2
D: TRBD1
size: NA
V: TRBV24-1
length: 13

DNA: TGTGCCAGCTCACCACCGGAGGGTCGCGGCTACACCTTC
CDR3: CASSPPEGRGYTF
J: TRBJ1-2
D: NA
size: many
V: TRBV18
length: 13

DNA: TGCAGTGCTGTGGCAGGGGTCGGTTCACCCCTCCACTTT
CDR3: CSAVAGVGSPLHF
J: TRBJ1-6
D: NA
size: many
V: TRBV20-1
length: 13

DNA: TGTGCCAGCAGTTTACTACTCCGGACAGGCAGCTATGGCTACACCTTC
CDR3: CASSLLLRTGSYGYTF
J: TRBJ1-2
D: TRBD1
size: many
V: TRBV6-5
length: 16

DNA: TGTGCCAGCAGTGACTCGATGCTACTAGCGGGAGGGCTTTCGCCAGATACGCAGTATTTT
CDR3: CASSDSMLLAGGLSPDTQYF
J: TRBJ2-3
D: TRBD2
size: few
V: TRBV6-4
length: 20

DNA: TGTGCCAGCAGCCCCGTAGCGGGAGGGCCAACAGATACGCAGTATTTT
CDR3: CASSPVAGGPTDTQYF
J: TRBJ2-3
D: TRBD2
size: few
V: TRBV7-2
length: 16

DNA: TGTGCCAGCAGATCCGGGACAGGGGGTAAGGGTGAGCAGTTCTTC
CDR3: CASRSGTGGKGEQFF
J: TRBJ2-1
D: TRBD1
size: few
V: TRBV28
length: 15

DNA: TGTGCCAGCAGTACCAAGTGGGCTAGCGGGGGAAGAGGGAATGAGCAGTTCTTC
CDR3: CASSTKWASGGRGNEQFF
J: TRBJ2-1
D: TRBD2
size: many
V: TRBV12-3/TRBV12-4
length: 18

DNA: TGTGCCAGCAGCGGGCCGGCACAAGAGACCCAGTACTTC
CDR3: CASSGPAQETQYF
J: TRBJ2-5
D: NA
size: few
V: TRBV7-9
length: 13

DNA: TGTGCCAGCAGTTTAACAGGGACAGTTGAAGCTTTCTTT
CDR3: CASSLTGTVEAFF
J: TRBJ1-1
D: TRBD1
size: many
V: TRBV12-3/TRBV12-4
length: 13

DNA: TGTGCCAGTAGTACGGTGACTATTAGCAATCAGCCCCAGCATTTT
CDR3: CASSTVTISNQPQHF
J: TRBJ1-5
D: NA
size: few
V: TRBV19
length: 15

DNA: TGTGCCAGCACCCCGGCGGCAGGGGGCGATCAGCCCCAGCATTTT
CDR3: CASTPAAGGDQPQHF
J: TRBJ1-5
D: TRBD1
size: many
V: TRBV28
length: 15

DNA: TGTGCCAGCAGAAGAAACACCATATATTTT
CDR3: CASRRNTIYF
J: TRBJ1-3
D: NA
size: many
V: TRBV2
length: 10

DNA: TGTGCCAGCAGTGGGACTAGCGGGGGCTCCTACAATGAGCAGTTCTTC
CDR3: CASSGTSGGSYNEQFF
J: TRBJ2-1
D: TRBD2
size: many
V: TRBV2
length: 16

DNA: TGTGCCAGTAGTACCGGACAGCATAATGAAAAACTGTTTTTT
CDR3: CASSTGQHNEKLFF
J: TRBJ1-4
D: NA
size: few
V: TRBV19
length: 14

DNA: TGCAGTGCTAGAGGACAGGGACTAGGGGATTACGAGCAGTACTTC
CDR3: CSARGQGLGDYEQYF
J: TRBJ2-7
D: NA
size: few
V: TRBV20-1
length: 15

DNA: TGTGCCAGCAGCCAGTGGGGGGCCTCGGGGGAGAAGCAGTTCTTC
CDR3: CASSQWGASGEKQFF
J: TRBJ2-1
D: NA
size: NA
V: TRBV9
length: 15

DNA: TGTGCCAGCAGTTACGGGGAATACTCTGAAGCTTTCTTT
CDR3: CASSYGEYSEAFF
J: TRBJ1-1
D: NA
size: many
V: TRBV6-2/TRBV6-3
length: 13

DNA: TGTGCCAGCAGCACCCTAGGGCAGGGCCAAGAGACCCAGTACTTC
CDR3: CASSTLGQGQETQYF
J: TRBJ2-5
D: NA
size: few
V: TRBV28
length: 15